A single T cell receptor (beta chain) is shown here with its context. Many counts were recorded for this clonotype. It lacks a known antigen. No base quality information exists; no much larger clone differs at one position. The sample originates from a study of read filtering for tumor transcriptome and immune sequencing (dated by TCRdb to between 2020 and 2021). For the study in its entirety: The cohort was composed of 17 male and roughly 15 female patients, with a mean age of roughly 70 years and an age range of about 47 to 85. Per sample, about 4.05 to 10.27 million TCR-region mapped reads were obtained with IR-seq, compared with only 85 to 1273 with RNA-seq. TCR repertoires obtained by targeted immune repertoire sequencing and by bulk whole-transcriptome sequencing performed on the same bone marrow samples were compared. One main goal was a read-filtering strategy for immune repertoire data, in particular deciding whether clonotypes backed by only one read should be removed. By revised international staging, 8 or 9 patients were R-ISS I, about 15 were R-ISS II and 7 were R-ISS III. Whole-transcriptome libraries were prepared with the TruSeq RNA Access Library Prep Kit after DNase treatment. Findings and caveats that apply to the study as a whole: When single-read clonotypes were removed, the proportions of shared clonotypes in IR-seq and RNA-seq correlated more strongly. The sorted CD138-negative fraction was composed of a mixed bone marrow immune population rather than of purified T cells. In IR-seq, single-read clonotypes were around four fifths of clonotypes but about 3.5% of total reads; in RNA-seq they were 74.6% of clonotypes and 44.6% of reads. Compared with RNA-seq, IR-seq captured clonotypes at much higher depth and more reliably, and a smaller IR-seq throughput was enough to identify most shared clonotypes.

Counted from cysteine to phenylalanine, this CDR3 has 11 amino acids. Only the CDR3 region is kept as DNA, spanning 33 bases read in frame from base 1. Looking up the germline V gene yields CDR1 MNHEY and CDR2 SVGEGT. The junction carries 4 bases between V and J, which are trimmed by 8 bases and 2 bases respectively. The Immunoverse kit was used to build TCR libraries from around 420 ng RNA, with molecular barcoded adaptors covering alpha/delta and beta/gamma chains. TCR library preparation used the same RNA that was used for transcriptome sequencing. Sequencing of TCR libraries was carried out on an Illumina HiSeq 4000 with 2 x 150 cycles. The authors' pipeline ran thus. TCR reads were aligned to human V, D, J and C references and assembled into CDR3 clonotypes with MiXCR, including quality filtering and error correction. The tcR package in R was used for analysis of clonotype counts and gene usage diversity. Raw mapping reads were checked after the RNA-seq reads had been mapped by STAR aligner version 2.5.3a onto the human GRCh37 genome. IR-seq fastq files were randomly downsampled with Seqtk 1.3 to test the effect of sequencing depth on detected clonotypes. The public sequencing data were trimmed at Q25 with fastp and processed into clonotypes with MiXCR by TCRdb, which kept only in-frame beta chains. Identical CDR3 protein sequences are pooled into one entry, listed with their most common genes and DNA. None of the V and J calls come from the authors' own analysis; TCRdb made them. Here the sample has about 63,000 distinct CDR3 sequences; 11% to 15% occur a single time. The top ten constitute around 45% of the sample.

Each patient had bone marrow sampled at the time of active disease. Isolation of bone marrow mononuclear cells was performed by Ficoll-Hypaque density gradient centrifugation. CD138-negative cells were obtained by negative selection after labeling with CD138 magnetic microbeads on a MACS separator, removing myeloma plasma cells. The purity of the isolated cells was checked by flow cytometry with CD138 antibodies on an Attune NxT. TRIzol reagent was used to extract total RNA, and a NanoDrop spectrophotometer was used to quantify the extracted RNA. For each patient, paired RNA-seq and IR-seq were run on the CD138-negative bone marrow sample from that patient.

The source is a donor at least 40 years old with multiple myeloma. The sample taken for sequencing was a population of CD138-negative cells sorted from bone marrow. The sample's cell subset or site label, in plain terms: bone marrow mononuclear cells depleted of CD138+ plasma/myeloma cells by negative magnetic selection. In this chain, TRBV6-2 or TRBV6-3 is recombined with TRBJ2-1, with no confidently assigned D gene. CDR3 reads: CASGPYNEQFF. The DNA is TGTGCCAGCGGGCCCTACAATGAGCAGTTCTTC.